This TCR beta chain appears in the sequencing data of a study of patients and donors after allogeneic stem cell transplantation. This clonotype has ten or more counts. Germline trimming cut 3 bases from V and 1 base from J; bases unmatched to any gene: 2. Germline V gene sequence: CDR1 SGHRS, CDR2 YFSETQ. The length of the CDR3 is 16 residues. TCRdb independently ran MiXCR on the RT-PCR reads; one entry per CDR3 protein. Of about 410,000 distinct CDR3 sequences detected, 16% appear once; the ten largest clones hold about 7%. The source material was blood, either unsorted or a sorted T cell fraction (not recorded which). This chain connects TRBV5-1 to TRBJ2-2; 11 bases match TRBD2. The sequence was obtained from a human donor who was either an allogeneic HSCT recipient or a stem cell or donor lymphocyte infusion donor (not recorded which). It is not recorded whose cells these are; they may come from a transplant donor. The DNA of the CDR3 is TGCGCCAGCAGCTCCGGGACTAGCGGGAACACCGGGGAGCTGTTTTTT. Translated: CASSSGTSGNTGELFF. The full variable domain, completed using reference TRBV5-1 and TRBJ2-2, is KAGVTQTPRYLIKTRGQQVTLSCSPISGHRSVSWYQQTPGQGLQFLFEYFSETQRNKGNFPGRFSGRQFSNSRSEMNVSTLELGDSALYLCASSSGTSGNTGELFFGEGSRLTVL.